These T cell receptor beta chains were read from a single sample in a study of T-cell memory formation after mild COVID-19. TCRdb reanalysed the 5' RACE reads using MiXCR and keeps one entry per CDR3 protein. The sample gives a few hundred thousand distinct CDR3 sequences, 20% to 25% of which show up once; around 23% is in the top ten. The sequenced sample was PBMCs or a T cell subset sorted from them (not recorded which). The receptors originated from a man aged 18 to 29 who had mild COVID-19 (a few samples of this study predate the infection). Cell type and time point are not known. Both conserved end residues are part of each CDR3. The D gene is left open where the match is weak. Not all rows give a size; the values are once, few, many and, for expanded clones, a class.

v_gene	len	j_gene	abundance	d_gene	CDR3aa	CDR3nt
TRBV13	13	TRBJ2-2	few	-	CASSLSRTGELFF	TGTGCCAGCAGCTTAAGCCGAACCGGGGAGCTGTTTTTT
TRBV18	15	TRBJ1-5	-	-	CASSPPGDRNQPQHF	TGTGCCAGCTCCCCCCCAGGGGACCGAAATCAGCCCCAGCATTTT
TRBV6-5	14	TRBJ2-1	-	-	CASSYSRSSNEQFF	TGTGCCAGCAGTTACTCGAGGTCTTCCAATGAGCAGTTCTTC
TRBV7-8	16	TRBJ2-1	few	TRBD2	CASSSVPGGAYNEQFF	TGTGCCAGCAGCTCAGTCCCCGGGGGGGCCTACAATGAGCAGTTCTTC
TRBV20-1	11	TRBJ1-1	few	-	CSARDISEAFF	TGCAGTGCTAGAGACATCTCTGAAGCTTTCTTT
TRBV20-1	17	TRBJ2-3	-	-	CSAIRAVIGSTTDTQYF	TGCAGTGCTATCCGGGCAGTGATAGGGAGTACCACAGATACGCAGTATTTT
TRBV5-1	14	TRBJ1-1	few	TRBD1	CASSFSGGPTEAFF	TGCGCCAGCAGCTTCTCAGGGGGTCCCACTGAAGCTTTCTTT
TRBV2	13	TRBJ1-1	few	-	CASSGVRDTEAFF	TGTGCCAGCAGTGGCGTAAGGGACACTGAAGCTTTCTTT
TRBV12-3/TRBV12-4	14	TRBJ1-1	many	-	CASRTSMEGTEAFF	TGTGCCAGCAGGACTTCAATGGAAGGAACTGAAGCTTTCTTT
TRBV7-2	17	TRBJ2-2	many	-	CASSLAAGASFTGELFF	TGTGCCAGCAGCTTAGCCGCGGGGGCCTCTTTCACCGGGGAGCTGTTTTTT
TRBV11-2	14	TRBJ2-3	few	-	CALRGGAHTDTQYF	TGTGCCCTACGAGGGGGAGCGCACACAGATACGCAGTATTTT
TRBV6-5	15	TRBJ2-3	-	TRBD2	CASRNLAGSTDTQYF	TGTGCCAGCAGGAATCTAGCGGGTAGCACAGATACGCAGTATTTT
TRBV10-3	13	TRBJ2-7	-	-	CAISGTLGYEQYF	TGTGCCATCAGTGGGACACTAGGGTACGAGCAGTACTTC
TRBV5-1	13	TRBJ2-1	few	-	CASSPPLAQEQFF	TGCGCCAGCAGCCCCCCACTTGCACAGGAGCAGTTCTTC
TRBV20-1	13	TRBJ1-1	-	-	CSAPSGRKTEAFF	TGCAGTGCTCCATCAGGGAGGAAGACTGAAGCTTTCTTT
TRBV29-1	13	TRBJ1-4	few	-	CSAEGGVNEKLFF	TGCAGCGCTGAGGGGGGCGTTAATGAAAAACTGTTTTTT
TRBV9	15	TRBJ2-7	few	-	CASSPAGTPLNEQYF	TGTGCCAGCAGCCCAGCCGGGACTCCCCTTAACGAGCAGTACTTC
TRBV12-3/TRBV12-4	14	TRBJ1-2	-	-	CASSPTPRGYGYTF	TGTGCCAGCAGTCCAACTCCGCGAGGGTATGGCTACACCTTC
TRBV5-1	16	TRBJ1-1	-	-	CASSLVPDPRGTEAFF	TGCGCCAGCAGCTTGGTACCGGATCCCCGGGGCACTGAAGCTTTCTTT
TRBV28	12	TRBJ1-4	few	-	CASRGGEEKLFF	TGTGCCAGCAGGGGAGGGGAGGAAAAACTGTTTTTT
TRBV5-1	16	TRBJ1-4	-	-	CASSLAGMMGNEKLFF	TGCGCCAGCAGCTTGGCCGGGATGATGGGAAATGAAAAACTGTTTTTT
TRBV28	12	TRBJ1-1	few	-	CASLRLDTEAFF	TGTGCCAGCTTACGATTGGACACTGAAGCTTTCTTT
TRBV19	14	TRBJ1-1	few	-	CASSIRPRNTEAFF	TGTGCCAGTAGTATACGTCCCAGGAACACTGAAGCTTTCTTT
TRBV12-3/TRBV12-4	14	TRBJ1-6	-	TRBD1	CASSTRDSGPPLHF	TGTGCCAGCAGTACCCGGGACAGCGGGCCACCCCTCCACTTT
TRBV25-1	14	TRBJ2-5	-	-	CASSDGGPGETQYF	TGTGCCAGCAGTGATGGGGGGCCAGGGGAGACCCAGTACTTC
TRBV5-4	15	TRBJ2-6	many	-	CASSLPGSGANVLTF	TGTGCCAGCAGCTTGCCAGGTTCTGGGGCCAACGTCCTGACTTTC
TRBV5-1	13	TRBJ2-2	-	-	CASSPDMVGELFF	TGCGCCAGCAGCCCGGACATGGTTGGGGAGCTGTTTTTT
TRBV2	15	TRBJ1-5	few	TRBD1	CASSEGAGGSQPQHF	TGTGCCAGCAGTGAAGGGGCAGGGGGCTCTCAGCCCCAGCATTTT
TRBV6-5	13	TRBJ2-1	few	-	CASRRDSVNEQFF	TGTGCCAGCAGGCGAGACAGCGTCAATGAGCAGTTCTTC
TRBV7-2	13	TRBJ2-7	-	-	CASSLAQGAEQYF	TGTGCCAGCAGCTTGGCACAGGGAGCCGAGCAGTACTTC
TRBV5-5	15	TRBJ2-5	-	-	CASSLAAQGQETQYF	TGTGCCAGCAGCTTGGCCGCGCAGGGCCAAGAGACCCAGTACTTC
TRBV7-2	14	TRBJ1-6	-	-	CASSGQIPYSPLHF	TGTGCCAGCAGCGGACAGATACCTTATTCACCCCTCCACTTT
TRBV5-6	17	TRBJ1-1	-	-	CASSLGTHGRWNTEAFF	TGTGCCAGCAGCTTGGGGACGCATGGCAGGTGGAACACTGAAGCTTTCTTT
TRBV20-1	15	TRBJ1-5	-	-	CSAVELGNSNQPQHF	TGCAGTGCTGTGGAGTTAGGGAATAGCAATCAGCCCCAGCATTTT
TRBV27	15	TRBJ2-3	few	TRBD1	CASSVGTVSTDTQYF	TGTGCCAGCAGTGTCGGGACAGTAAGCACAGATACGCAGTATTTT
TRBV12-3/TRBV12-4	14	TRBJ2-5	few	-	CASSLSSSVGTQYF	TGTGCCAGCAGTTTATCTTCTAGCGTGGGGACCCAGTACTTC
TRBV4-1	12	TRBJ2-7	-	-	CASSQDGRSQYF	TGCGCCAGCAGCCAAGATGGTCGGTCTCAGTACTTC
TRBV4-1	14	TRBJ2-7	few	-	CASSQEGLSDEQYF	TGCGCCAGCAGCCAAGAGGGGCTCTCCGACGAGCAGTACTTC
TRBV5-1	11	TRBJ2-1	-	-	CASSLEGEQFF	TGCGCCAGCAGCTTGGAGGGTGAGCAGTTCTTC
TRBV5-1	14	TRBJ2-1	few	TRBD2	CASRWTSAYNEQFF	TGCGCCAGCAGGTGGACTAGCGCCTACAATGAGCAGTTCTTC
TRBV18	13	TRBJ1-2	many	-	CASSPDGLDGYTF	TGTGCCAGCTCACCAGACGGGCTGGATGGCTACACCTTC
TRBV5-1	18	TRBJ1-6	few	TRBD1	CASSLGETGGAGSSPLHF	TGCGCCAGCAGCTTGGGTGAGACAGGGGGCGCCGGGTCATCACCCCTCCACTTT